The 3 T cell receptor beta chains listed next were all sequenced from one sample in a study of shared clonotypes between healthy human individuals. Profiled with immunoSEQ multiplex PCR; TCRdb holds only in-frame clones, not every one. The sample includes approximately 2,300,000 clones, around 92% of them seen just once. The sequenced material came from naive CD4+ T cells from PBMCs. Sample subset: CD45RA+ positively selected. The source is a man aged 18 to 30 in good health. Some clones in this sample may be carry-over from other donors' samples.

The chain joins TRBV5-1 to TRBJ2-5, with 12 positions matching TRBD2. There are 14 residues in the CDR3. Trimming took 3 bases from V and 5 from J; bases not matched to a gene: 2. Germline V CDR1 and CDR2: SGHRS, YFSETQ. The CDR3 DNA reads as TGCGCCAGCAGCTCGACTAGCGGGAGTGAGACCCAGTACTTC. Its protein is CASSSTSGSETQYF.

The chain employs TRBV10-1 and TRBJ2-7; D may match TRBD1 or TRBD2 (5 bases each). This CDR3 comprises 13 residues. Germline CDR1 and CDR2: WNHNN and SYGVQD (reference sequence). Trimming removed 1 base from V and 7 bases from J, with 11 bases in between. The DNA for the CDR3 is TGCGCCAGCAGTGAGTTCGGGACGGGGGAGCAGTACTTC. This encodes CASSEFGTGEQYF.

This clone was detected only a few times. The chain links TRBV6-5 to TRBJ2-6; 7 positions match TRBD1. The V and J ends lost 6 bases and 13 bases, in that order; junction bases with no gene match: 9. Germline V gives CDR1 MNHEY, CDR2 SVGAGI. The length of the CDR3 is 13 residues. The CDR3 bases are TGTGCCAGCAGGCCGACAGGGTCCCGGGTCCTGACTTTC. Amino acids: CASRPTGSRVLTF.